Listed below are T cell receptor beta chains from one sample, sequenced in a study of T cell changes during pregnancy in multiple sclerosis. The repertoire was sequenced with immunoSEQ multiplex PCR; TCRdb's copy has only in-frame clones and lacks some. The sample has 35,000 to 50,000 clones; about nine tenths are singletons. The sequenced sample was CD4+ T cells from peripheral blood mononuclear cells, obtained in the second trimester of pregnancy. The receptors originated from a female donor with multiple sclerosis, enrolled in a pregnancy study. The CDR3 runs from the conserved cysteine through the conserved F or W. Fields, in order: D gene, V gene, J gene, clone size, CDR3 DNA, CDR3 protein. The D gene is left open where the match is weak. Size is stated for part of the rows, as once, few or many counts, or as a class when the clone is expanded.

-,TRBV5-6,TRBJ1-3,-,TGTGCCAGCAGCTTAAGACTGGAAATCGCCATATATTTT,CASSLRLEIAIYF
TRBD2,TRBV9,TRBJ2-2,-,TGTGCCAGCAGCGTAGGCGGGAGAGGCACCGGGGAGCTGTTTTTT,CASSVGGRGTGELFF
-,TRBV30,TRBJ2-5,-,TGTGCCTGGAGTTCCAGCCAAGAGACCCAGTACTTC,CAWSSSQETQYF
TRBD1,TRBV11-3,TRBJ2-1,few,TGTGCCAGCAGCTTAGAATGGGGACAGGGTCGGGATGAGCAGTTCTTC,CASSLEWGQGRDEQFF
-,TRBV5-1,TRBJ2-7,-,TGCGCCAGCAGCTGGACAATAGGTTACGAGCAGTACTTC,CASSWTIGYEQYF
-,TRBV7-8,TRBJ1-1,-,TGTGCCAGCAGCTTAGGTTGGGGCCGAGATACTGAAGCTTTCTTT,CASSLGWGRDTEAFF
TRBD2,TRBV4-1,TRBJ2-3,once,TGCGCCAGCAGCCAAGATGGGGCGGGAGTGGGGGTTGGTACGCAGTATTTT,CASSQDGAGVGVGTQYF
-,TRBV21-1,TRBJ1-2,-,TGTGCCAGCAGCATTACCGGAGAGGACAGCTATGGCTACACCTTC,CASSITGEDSYGYTF
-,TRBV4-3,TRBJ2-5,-,TGCGCCAGCAGCACACAGACGACGGGACTCCAAGAGACCCAGTACTTC,CASSTQTTGLQETQYF
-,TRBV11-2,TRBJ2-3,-,TGTGCCAGCAGCTTAATCCCAGTCACAGATACGCAGTATTTT,CASSLIPVTDTQYF
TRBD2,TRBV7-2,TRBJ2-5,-,TGTGCCAGCAGCTTAGCGTCCACTAGCGGGGGGGGGACCCAGTACTTC,CASSLASTSGGGTQYF
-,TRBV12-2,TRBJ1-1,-,TGTGCAAGTCGCTTAGCGCGGGACCCAGGAGGAGAAATCATGAACACTGAAGCTTTCTTT,CASRLARDPGGEIMNTEAFF
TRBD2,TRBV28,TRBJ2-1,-,TGTGCCAGCAGTCCGCTACTAGCGGGAGGGAGAAATGAGCAGTTCTTC,CASSPLLAGGRNEQFF
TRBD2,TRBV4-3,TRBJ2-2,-,TGCGCCAGCAGCCAGAAGATCGTAGCGGGAACCAACACCGGGGAGCTGTTTTTT,CASSQKIVAGTNTGELFF
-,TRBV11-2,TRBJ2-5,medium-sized,TGTGCCAGCAGTTCAACGCAGGGTCGTGAGACCCAGTACTTC,CASSSTQGRETQYF
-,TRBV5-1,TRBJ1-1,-,TGCGCCAGCAGCTTGGACGGAGGGAACACTGAAGCTTTCTTT,CASSLDGGNTEAFF
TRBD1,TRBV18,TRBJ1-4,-,TGTGCCAGCTCTGAGACAGGGGTACTGTTTTTT,CASSETGVLFF
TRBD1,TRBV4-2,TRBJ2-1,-,TGTGCCAGCAGCCAAGATAGAGTGAGGGGACAGGGATACAATGAGCAGTTCTTC,CASSQDRVRGQGYNEQFF
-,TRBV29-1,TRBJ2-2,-,TGCAGCGTTGTGGGCTACCAGAACACCGGGGAGCTGTTTTTT,CSVVGYQNTGELFF
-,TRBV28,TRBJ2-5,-,TGTGCCAGCAGTCGGCCGCAGGGTATGAAGACCCAGTACTTC,CASSRPQGMKTQYF
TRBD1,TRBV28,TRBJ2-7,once,TGTGCCAGCAGTGCTACCGGGACAGGGGTTTACGAGCAGTACTTC,CASSATGTGVYEQYF
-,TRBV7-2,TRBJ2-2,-,TGTGCCAGCAGCCCTGCTCGGGGGGCTGGTATCGGGGAGCTGTTTTTT,CASSPARGAGIGELFF
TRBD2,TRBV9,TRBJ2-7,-,TGTGCCAGCAGCCTCAGAGCGGGGTTAGCCCACGAGCAGTACTTC,CASSLRAGLAHEQYF
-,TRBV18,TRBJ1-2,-,TGTGCCAGCTCACCTCGACAGCTTGACTATGGCTACACCTTC,CASSPRQLDYGYTF
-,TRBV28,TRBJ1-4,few,TGTGCCAGCAGTTTAATGAGCCCGATTGCAACTAATGAAAAACTGTTTTTT,CASSLMSPIATNEKLFF
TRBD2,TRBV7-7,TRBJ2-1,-,TGTGCTAGCAGCTTGGGGTCTAGCGGGAACAATGAGCAGTTCTTC,CASSLGSSGNNEQFF
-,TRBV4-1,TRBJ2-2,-,TGCGCCAGCCGAATACAGGGCTCGAACACCGGGGAGCTGTTTTTT,CASRIQGSNTGELFF
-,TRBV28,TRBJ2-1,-,TGTGCCAGCAGTCCCCCAATTTACAATGAGCAGTTCTTC,CASSPPIYNEQFF
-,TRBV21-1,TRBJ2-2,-,TGTGCCAGCAGCCCGTATAGGGGGCCTCAGGGGACCGGGGAGCTGTTTTTT,CASSPYRGPQGTGELFF
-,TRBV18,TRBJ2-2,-,TGTGCCAGCTCACCGGCGGGGCCGAACACCGGGGAGCTGTTTTTT,CASSPAGPNTGELFF
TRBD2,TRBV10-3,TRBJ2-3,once,TGTGCCATCAGTGAGTCGACGGGGGGAGATACGCAGTATTTT,CAISESTGGDTQYF
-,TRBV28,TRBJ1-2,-,TGTGCCAGCAGAACTCTTAGCCTACTAAACTATGGCTACACCTTC,CASRTLSLLNYGYTF
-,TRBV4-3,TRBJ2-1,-,TGCGCCAGCAGCCAAGACGCGACTTCCTACAATGAGCAGTTCTTC,CASSQDATSYNEQFF
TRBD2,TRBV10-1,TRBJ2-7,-,TGCGCCAGCAGTGAGCTAGCGGGAGCCTACGAGCAGTACTTC,CASSELAGAYEQYF
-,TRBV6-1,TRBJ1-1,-,TGTGCCAGCAGTGAAGGACAGACCTGGAACACTGAAGCTTTCTTT,CASSEGQTWNTEAFF
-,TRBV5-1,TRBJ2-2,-,TGCGCCAGCAGCTTCGAATTAACTATGAACACCGGGGAGCTGTTTTTT,CASSFELTMNTGELFF
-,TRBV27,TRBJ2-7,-,TGTGCCAGCAGGACAGGTTTTGGGGGAGTCGAGCAGTACTTC,CASRTGFGGVEQYF
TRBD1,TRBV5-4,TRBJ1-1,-,TGTGCCAGCAGCTCCGGGAGACAGGGAAACACTGAAGCTTTCTTT,CASSSGRQGNTEAFF
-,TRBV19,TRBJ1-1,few,TGTGCCAGTATACTTCAGGGCAACAAAGAAGCTTTCTTT,CASILQGNKEAFF
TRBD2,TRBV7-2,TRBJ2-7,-,TGTGCCAGCAGCTTAGTGGGGGGGGCGGGAGGTAGACACGAGCAGTACTTC,CASSLVGGAGGRHEQYF
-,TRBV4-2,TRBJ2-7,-,TGTGCCAGCAGCCAAGAAACAACAGAGCAGTACTTC,CASSQETTEQYF
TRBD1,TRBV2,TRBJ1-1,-,TGTGCCAGCAGGCCCGGGACAGGGGAAGCTTTCTTT,CASRPGTGEAFF
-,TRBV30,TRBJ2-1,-,TGTGCCTGGAGCCCTAGCGAAAATGAGCAGTTCTTC,CAWSPSENEQFF